The next 5 T cell receptor beta chains were all read from a single sample in a study of CD8+ T cells in alopecia areata. cDNA reverse transcribed from extracted RNA served as the sequencing template. Profiled with immunoSEQ multiplex PCR; TCRdb holds only in-frame clones, not every one. The data show over 100,000 clones, 53% seen once. Indicated treatment: oral pan-JAK inhibitor, 5-10 mg twice daily. This specimen was CD4+ T cells sorted from blood, taken at week 4, from a patient treated with tofacitinib. These receptors were collected from a human donor with alopecia areata.

This clone was picked up a small number of times. The chain links TRBV29-1 to TRBJ1-2, with 7 bases that match TRBD1. Germline trimming cut 7 bases from V and 2 bases from J; bases unmatched to any gene: 7. The CDR3 contains 13 residues. CDR1 and CDR2 (germline): SQVTM, ANQGSEA. CDR3 residues: CSADPTGNYGYTF. CDR3 nucleotide sequence: TGCAGCGCCGACCCGACAGGGAACTATGGCTACACCTTC.

The V call is TRBV2, the J call TRBJ1-4; maybe TRBD1 (5 bases). The germline CDR1 and CDR2 sequences are SNHLY and FYNNEI. The germline V and J ends were trimmed by 7 bases and 5 bases, with 14 bases remaining between them. CDR3 size: 14 residues. For the CDR3, the DNA is TGTGCCAGCATGTACGGGACCTACAATGAAAAACTGTTTTTT. Translating gives CASMYGTYNEKLFF.

This clone was seen more than once but under ten times. The rearrangement joins TRBV5-6 to TRBJ1-1; no clear D. This CDR3 spans 14 amino acids. With 1 base removed from V and 1 base from J, the gap between germline ends came to 8 bases. Per germline, CDR1 SGHDT and CDR2 YYEEEE. The CDR3 sequence: CASSLRQANTEAFF. CDR3 bases: TGTGCCAGCAGCTTGAGGCAGGCGAACACTGAAGCTTTCTTT. The full variable domain, its missing parts supplied by reference TRBV5-6 and TRBJ1-1, is DAGVTQSPTHLIKTRGQQVTLRCSPKSGHDTVSWYQQALGQGPQFIFQYYEEEERQRGNFPDRFSGHQFPNYSSELNVNALLLGDSALYLCASSLRQANTEAFFGQGTRLTVV.

The chain joins TRBV7-9 to TRBJ2-5; D is perhaps TRBD2 (5 bases). V gave up 7 bases and J gave up 7 bases, with 16 bases separating them. Germline V gene data show CDR1 as SEHNR and CDR2 as FQNEAQ (reference sequence). The CDR3 spans 13 residues. CDR3 in amino acids: CASTVRERATQYF. In nucleotides, the CDR3 is TGTGCCAGCACCGTGAGGGAACGGGCGACCCAGTACTTC.

The chain combines TRBV29-1 with TRBJ2-5; 8 bases fit TRBD1. This CDR3 is built from 12 residues. J lost 11 bases, V lost 6 bases, and 11 bases had no gene match. Germline V lookup: CDR1 SQVTM, CDR2 ANQGSEA. The chain's CDR3 is CSVNRGSREQYF. The CDR3 nucleotides are TGCAGCGTCAACAGGGGGTCCAGGGAGCAGTACTTC.